Listed here are 9 T cell receptor beta chains from one sample, sequenced in a study of T cells in Graves' hyperthyroidism and ophthalmopathy. Researchers took RNA transcripts and amplified the TCR beta CDR3 regions from them. First-round RT-PCR with HTBI primers amplified the TCR CDR3 region. TCRdb fed the multiplex PCR reads into MiXCR, producing one record per CDR3 protein. The sample includes about 200,000 distinct CDR3 sequences, about a sixth of them seen just once. Input material: blood. Receptor source: a woman between 50 and 59 years old with Graves' hyperthyroidism.

This clonotype occurred many times. The V and J genes are TRBV6-4 and TRBJ2-3, with D possibly TRBD2 on 6 matching bases. The CDR3 runs to 14 residues. V lost 4 bases and J lost 2, with 10 bases in between. The germline gives CDR1 MRHNA, CDR2 SNTAGT. The CDR3 region has the DNA TGTGCCAGCAGTGCCGGGGGAGTCACAGATACGCAGTATTTT. As protein: CASSAGGVTDTQYF.

The chain employs TRBV10-3 and TRBJ2-7; TRBD1 aligns across 7 bases. The V gene's germline CDR1 is ENHRY and CDR2 SYGVKD. J lost 7 bases, V lost 6 bases, and 12 bases had no gene match. CDR3 length: 14 amino acids. The chain's CDR3 is CAIRPETRGLEQYF. Here the CDR3 DNA reads TGTGCCATCAGACCCGAAACGAGGGGGCTTGAGCAGTACTTC.

This clonotype was seen a few times. CDR3 nucleotides: TGCAGTGCTAACCGGGACAGAAGCTCCTACGAGCAGTACTTC. Translation: CSANRDRSSYEQYF. J is TRBJ2-7 and V is TRBV20-1; 7 positions match TRBD1. The J segment lost 0 bases and the V segment lost 4 bases, leaving 6 bases of the junction unmatched. The CDR3 sequence is 14 residues long. Germline values: CDR1 DFQATT, CDR2 SNEGSKA (reference sequence).

Many counts were recorded for this clonotype. This chain joins TRBV12-3 or TRBV12-4 and TRBJ1-5; D gene ambiguous. The V end was cut by 6 bases, the J end by 8 bases, with 17 bases between. The length of the CDR3 is 14 residues. In nucleotides, the CDR3 is TGTGCCAGCAGCCCCGGGCCGTATCGGGAGCCCCAGCATTTT. Translated, it gives CASSPGPYREPQHF.

This clonotype was seen a handful of times. This chain links TRBV6-1 with TRBJ1-2; 9 nucleotides align to TRBD1. V gave up 4 bases and J gave up 5 bases; unmatched junction bases: 5. This CDR3 region has 14 residues. The V gene's germline CDR1 is MNHNS and CDR2 SASEGT. CDR3 residues: CASSGRQGVYGYTF. The CDR3 DNA follows: TGTGCCAGCAGTGGACGACAGGGGGTGTATGGCTACACCTTC.

Many counts were recorded for this clonotype. For the CDR3, the DNA is TGTGCCAGCTCACCATTCTCGAGCGGAGCGGGAGGCCTCAATGAGCAGTTCTTC. Its translation: CASSPFSSGAGGLNEQFF. V gene TRBV18 combines with J gene TRBJ2-1; TRBD2 aligns across 9 bases. V lost 2 bases to trimming and J lost 6 bases; unmatched junction nucleotides: 14. Germline CDR1 reads KGHSH; CDR2 reads LQKENI. The CDR3 runs to 18 residues.

The V call is TRBV25-1, the J call TRBJ1-1; D call uncertain. V lost 1 base to trimming and J lost 10 bases, with 13 bases between them. CDR3 length equals 13 residues. Germline CDR1 reads MGHDK; CDR2 reads SYGVNS. This CDR3 reads CASSESKTPGAFF. The DNA of the CDR3 is TGTGCCAGCAGTGAATCCAAGACACCTGGAGCTTTCTTT.

The gene calls are TRBV29-1 and TRBJ2-7, with D perhaps being TRBD1 or TRBD2 (5 bases each). The germline V gene has CDR1 SQVTM and CDR2 ANQGSEA. The CDR3 extends over 14 amino acids. V shed 4 bases and J shed 6 bases, with 19 bases lying between them. The CDR3 loop reads CSVGDGVGWREQYF. As DNA, the CDR3 is TGCAGCGTTGGGGACGGAGTGGGGTGGCGCGAGCAGTACTTC.

This chain uses TRBV20-1 with TRBJ2-5; D tentatively reads TRBD1 or TRBD2 (5 bases each). This CDR3 contains 16 residues. Germline V gene sequence: CDR1 DFQATT, CDR2 SNEGSKA (reference sequence). The CDR3, as DNA: TGCAGCGCATCGGGGCCCTACCGAAGGGTTAGGGAGACCCAGTACTTC. Its translation is CSASGPYRRVRETQYF.